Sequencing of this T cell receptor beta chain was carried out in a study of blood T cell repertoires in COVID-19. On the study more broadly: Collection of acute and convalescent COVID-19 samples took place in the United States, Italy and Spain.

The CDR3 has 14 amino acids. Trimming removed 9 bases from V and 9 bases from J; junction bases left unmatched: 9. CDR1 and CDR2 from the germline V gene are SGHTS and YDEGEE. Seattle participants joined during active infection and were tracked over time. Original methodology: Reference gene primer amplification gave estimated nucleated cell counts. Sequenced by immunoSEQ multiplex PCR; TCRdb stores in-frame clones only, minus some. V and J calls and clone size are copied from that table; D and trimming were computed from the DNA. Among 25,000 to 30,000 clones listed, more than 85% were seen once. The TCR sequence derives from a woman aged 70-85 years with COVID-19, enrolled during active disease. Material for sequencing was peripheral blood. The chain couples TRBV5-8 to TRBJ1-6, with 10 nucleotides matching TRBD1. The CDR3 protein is CATSRTGGISPLHF. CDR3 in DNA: TGTGCCACCTCTCGGACAGGGGGAATTTCACCCCTCCACTTT.